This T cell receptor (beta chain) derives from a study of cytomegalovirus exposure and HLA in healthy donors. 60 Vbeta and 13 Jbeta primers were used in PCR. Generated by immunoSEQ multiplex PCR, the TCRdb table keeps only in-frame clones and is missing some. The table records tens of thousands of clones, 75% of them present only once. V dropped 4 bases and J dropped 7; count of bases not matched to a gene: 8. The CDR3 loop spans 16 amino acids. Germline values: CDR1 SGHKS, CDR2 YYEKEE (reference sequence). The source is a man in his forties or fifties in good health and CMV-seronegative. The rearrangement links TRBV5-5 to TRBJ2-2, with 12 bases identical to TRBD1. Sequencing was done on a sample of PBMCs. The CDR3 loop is CASSLRGQGANGELFF. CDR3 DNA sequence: TGTGCCAGCAGCCTAAGGGGACAGGGGGCGAACGGGGAGCTGTTTTTT.